Listed below are T cell receptor beta chains from one sample, sequenced in a study of blood T cells in healthy people across ages. TCRdb reprocessed the 5' RACE reads via MiXCR and lists one record per CDR3 protein. The repertoire holds 750,000 to 950,000 distinct CDR3 sequences, roughly 25% seen once, with 3% in the top ten. The same sample was also studied in work on T cells of mothers and their children.

The material sequenced was blood. These receptors all stem from a boy under 18 in good health. CDR3s leave out the opening cysteine and the closing phenylalanine or tryptophan. Each record gives: V gene, CDR3 protein.

TRBV3-1 | ASSQDGERGSYEQY
TRBV12-3/TRBV12-4 | ASSLGIWDEKLF
TRBV30 | AWSVPVGTTNIQY
TRBV5-1 | ASSLAGDTDTQY
TRBV7-9 | ASSPSSNSPLH
TRBV6-5 | ASSYSWLAKNIQY
TRBV5-1 | AGEGWGEKLF
TRBV7-8 | ASSLGRGAPYNEQF
TRBV6-1 | ASSEEGSGGYNEQF
TRBV20-1 | SATRHSGGPNQETQY
TRBV6-1 | ASSKRTGRNYNEQF
TRBV6-5 | ASSYEWRNYGYT
TRBV19 | ASSGTATRNEQF
TRBV18 | ASSPPWSSYNEQF
TRBV18 | ASSPTGEHTEAF
TRBV3-1 | ASSPGIAGVSYEQY
TRBV3-1 | ASSSQGSKNIQY
TRBV15 | ATKGSGAGTGELF
TRBV10-3 | AISEMEGAFQPQH
TRBV6-1 | ASSEETVAVTDTQY
TRBV27 | ASSPGGQGNYGYT
TRBV5-4 | ASSLEGIVAGDEQY
TRBV21-1 | ASSKHPVYWNIQY
TRBV6-2/TRBV6-3 | ASNPSEGIPSKETQY
TRBV6-4 | ASSPEGRQEQF
TRBV12-5 | ASGLVPGRDGYT
TRBV4-1 | ASSQAGRDRQY
TRBV27 | ASRQTQTTVQF
TRBV12-3/TRBV12-4 | ASSGTEFSGANVLT
TRBV11-2 | ASTRDWTKRTQY
TRBV2 | ASVGGTAAYEQY
TRBV7-9 | ASERRRGKGLSGGNTIY
TRBV5-5 | ASSPRTGVFQETQY
TRBV12-3/TRBV12-4 | ASSLLGGRRTKNIQY
TRBV4-1 | ASSQPMGGGPQH
TRBV29-1 | SVDVGKADSYNEQF
TRBV28 | ASSTAGQGRYNEQF
TRBV24-1 | ATSDLDVGGVGNTIY
TRBV12-3/TRBV12-4 | ASSYPGLAEQETQY
TRBV9 | ASSVSTRPGYT
TRBV29-1 | SAETGTSSYEQY
TRBV2 | ASRLDMRSQPQH
TRBV20-1 | SARDYRGETDTQY
TRBV2 | ASRGAGYSY
TRBV12-3/TRBV12-4 | ASTEGDYYHTDTQY
TRBV7-2 | ASSLGNQRSSYQETQY
TRBV6-2/TRBV6-3 | ASSYSARHEQY
TRBV27 | ASSLLSPSGELF
TRBV9 | ASSVEGGPDYEQY
TRBV11-2 | ASSLALAGETQY
TRBV30 | AWSPPITGSPEAF
TRBV10-3 | AISEGTSGGHEQF
TRBV5-1 | ASSLAGTRNTIY
TRBV10-3 | AISRQPNTEAF
TRBV28 | ASSTGTGGRQPQH
TRBV12-5 | ASGGLPFGETQY
TRBV28 | ASTRGQGYNEQF
TRBV29-1 | SARTGGAGETQY
TRBV9 | ASSGWRGYT